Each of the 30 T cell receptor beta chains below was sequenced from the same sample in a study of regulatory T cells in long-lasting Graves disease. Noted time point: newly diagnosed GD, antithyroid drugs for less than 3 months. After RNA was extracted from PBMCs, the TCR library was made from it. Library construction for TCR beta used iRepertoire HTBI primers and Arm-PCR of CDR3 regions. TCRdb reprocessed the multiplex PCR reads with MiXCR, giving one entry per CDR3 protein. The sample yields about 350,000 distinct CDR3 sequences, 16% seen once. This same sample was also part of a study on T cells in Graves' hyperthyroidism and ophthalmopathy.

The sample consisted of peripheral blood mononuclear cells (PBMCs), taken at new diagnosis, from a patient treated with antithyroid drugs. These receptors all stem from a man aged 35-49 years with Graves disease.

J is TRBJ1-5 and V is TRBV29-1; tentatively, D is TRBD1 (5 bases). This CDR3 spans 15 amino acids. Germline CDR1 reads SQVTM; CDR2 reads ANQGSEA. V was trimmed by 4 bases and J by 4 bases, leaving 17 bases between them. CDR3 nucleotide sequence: TGCAGCGTTGGAGCCGTGGGGCAGGCTAATCAGCCCCAGCATTTT. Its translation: CSVGAVGQANQPQHF.

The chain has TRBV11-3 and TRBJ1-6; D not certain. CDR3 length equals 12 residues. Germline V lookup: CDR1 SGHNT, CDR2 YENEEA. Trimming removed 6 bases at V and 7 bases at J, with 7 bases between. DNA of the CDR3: TGTGCCAGCAGTCACGACAATTCACCCCTCCACTTT. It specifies CASSHDNSPLHF.

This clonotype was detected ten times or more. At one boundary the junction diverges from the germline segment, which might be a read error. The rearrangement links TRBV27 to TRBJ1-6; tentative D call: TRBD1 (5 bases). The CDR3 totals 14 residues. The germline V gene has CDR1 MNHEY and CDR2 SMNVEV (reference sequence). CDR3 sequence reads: CASRATARDSPLHF. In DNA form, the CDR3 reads TGTGCTAGCAGGGCTACAGCGAGAGATTCACCCCTCCACTTT.

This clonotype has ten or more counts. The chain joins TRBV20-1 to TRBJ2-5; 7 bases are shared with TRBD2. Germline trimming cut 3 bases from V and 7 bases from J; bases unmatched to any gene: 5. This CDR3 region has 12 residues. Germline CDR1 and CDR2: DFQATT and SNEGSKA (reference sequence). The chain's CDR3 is CSARWEGGTQYF. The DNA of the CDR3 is TGCAGTGCTAGGTGGGAGGGCGGGACCCAGTACTTC.

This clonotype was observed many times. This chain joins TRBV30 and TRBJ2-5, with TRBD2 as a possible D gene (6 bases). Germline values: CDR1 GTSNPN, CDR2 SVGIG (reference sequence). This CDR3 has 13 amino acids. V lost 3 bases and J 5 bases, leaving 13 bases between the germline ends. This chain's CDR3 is CAWRGLHGETQYF. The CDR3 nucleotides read TGTGCCTGGAGGGGACTCCACGGGGAGACCCAGTACTTC.

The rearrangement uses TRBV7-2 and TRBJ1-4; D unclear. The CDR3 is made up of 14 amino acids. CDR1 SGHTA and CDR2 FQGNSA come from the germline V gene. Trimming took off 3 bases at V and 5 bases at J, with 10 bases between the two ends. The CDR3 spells CASSFLLSNEKLFF. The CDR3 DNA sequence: TGTGCCAGCAGCTTCCTCCTCTCCAATGAAAAACTGTTTTTT.

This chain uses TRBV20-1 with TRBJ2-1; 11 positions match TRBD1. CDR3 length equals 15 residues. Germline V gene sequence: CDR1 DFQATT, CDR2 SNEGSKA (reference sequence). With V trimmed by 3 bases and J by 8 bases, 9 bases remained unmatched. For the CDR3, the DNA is TGCAGTGCTAGCCGGGACAGGGGGGATCTAGATGAGCAGTTCTTC. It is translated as CSASRDRGDLDEQFF.

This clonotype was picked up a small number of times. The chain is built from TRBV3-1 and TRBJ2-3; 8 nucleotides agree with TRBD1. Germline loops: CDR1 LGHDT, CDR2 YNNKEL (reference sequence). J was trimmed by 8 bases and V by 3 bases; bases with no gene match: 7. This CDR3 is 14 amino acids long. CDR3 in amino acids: CASSHQGAGGTQYF. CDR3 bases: TGTGCCAGCAGCCACCAGGGGGCAGGGGGTACGCAGTATTTT.

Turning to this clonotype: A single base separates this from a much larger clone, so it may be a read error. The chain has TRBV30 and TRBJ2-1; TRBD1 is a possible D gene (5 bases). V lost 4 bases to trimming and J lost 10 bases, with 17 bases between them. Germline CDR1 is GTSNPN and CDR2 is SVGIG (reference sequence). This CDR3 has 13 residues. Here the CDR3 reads CAWKFAGSYEQFF. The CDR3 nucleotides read TGTGCCTGGAAGTTCGCAGGGTCCTACGAGCAGTTCTTC.

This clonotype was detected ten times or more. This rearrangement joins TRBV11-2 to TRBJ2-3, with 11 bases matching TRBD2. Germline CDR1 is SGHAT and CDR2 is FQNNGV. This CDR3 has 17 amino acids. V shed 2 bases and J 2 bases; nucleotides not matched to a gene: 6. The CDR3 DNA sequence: TGTGCCAGCAGCTTAATACTAGCGGGGGAGTACACAGATACGCAGTATTTT. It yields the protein CASSLILAGEYTDTQYF.

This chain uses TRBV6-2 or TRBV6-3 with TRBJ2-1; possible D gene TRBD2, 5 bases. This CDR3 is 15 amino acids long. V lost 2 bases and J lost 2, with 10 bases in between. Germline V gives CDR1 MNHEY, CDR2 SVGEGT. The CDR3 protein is CASSYRGYPYNEQFF. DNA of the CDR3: TGTGCCAGCAGTTACAGAGGGTATCCCTACAATGAGCAGTTCTTC.

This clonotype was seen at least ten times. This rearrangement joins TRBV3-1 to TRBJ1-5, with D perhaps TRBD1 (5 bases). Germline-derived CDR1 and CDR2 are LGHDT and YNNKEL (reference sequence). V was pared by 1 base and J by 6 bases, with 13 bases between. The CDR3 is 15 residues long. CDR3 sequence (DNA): TGTGCCAGCAGCCAAGGGGGCGGATTAGGTCAGCCCCAGCATTTT. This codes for CASSQGGGLGQPQHF.

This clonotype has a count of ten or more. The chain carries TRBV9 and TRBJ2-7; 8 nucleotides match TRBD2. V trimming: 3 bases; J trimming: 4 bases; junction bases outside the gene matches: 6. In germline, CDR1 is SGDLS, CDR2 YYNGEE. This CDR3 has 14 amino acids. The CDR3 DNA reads TGTGCCAGCAGCGGGACCGGGGGGGGTTACGAGCAGTACTTC. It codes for CASSGTGGGYEQYF.

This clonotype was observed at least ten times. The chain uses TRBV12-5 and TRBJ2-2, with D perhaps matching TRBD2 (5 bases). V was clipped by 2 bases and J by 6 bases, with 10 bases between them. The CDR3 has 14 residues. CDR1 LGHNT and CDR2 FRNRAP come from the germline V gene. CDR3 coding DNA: TGTGCTAGTGGTTTGCGGGGAACGGCCGGGGAGCTGTTTTTT. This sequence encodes CASGLRGTAGELFF. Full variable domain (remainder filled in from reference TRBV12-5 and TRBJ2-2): DARVTQTPRHKVTEMGQEVTMRCQPILGHNTVFWYRQTMMQGLELLAYFRNRAPLDDSGMPKDRFSAEMPDATLATLKIQPSEPRDSAVYFCASGLRGTAGELFFGEGSRLTVL.

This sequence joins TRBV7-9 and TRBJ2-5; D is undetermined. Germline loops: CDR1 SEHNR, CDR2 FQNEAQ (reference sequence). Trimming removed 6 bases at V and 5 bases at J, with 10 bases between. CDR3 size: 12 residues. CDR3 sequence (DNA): TGTGCCAGCAGGTCAACTCTGGAGACCCAGTACTTC. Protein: CASRSTLETQYF.

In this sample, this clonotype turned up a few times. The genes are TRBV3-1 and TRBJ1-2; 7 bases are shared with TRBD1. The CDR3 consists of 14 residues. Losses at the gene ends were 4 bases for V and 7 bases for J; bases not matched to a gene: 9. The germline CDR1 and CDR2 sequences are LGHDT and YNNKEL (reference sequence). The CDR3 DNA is TGTGCCAGCAGCCGGGACAGAGAAAGTGGTGGCTACACCTTC. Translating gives CASSRDRESGGYTF.

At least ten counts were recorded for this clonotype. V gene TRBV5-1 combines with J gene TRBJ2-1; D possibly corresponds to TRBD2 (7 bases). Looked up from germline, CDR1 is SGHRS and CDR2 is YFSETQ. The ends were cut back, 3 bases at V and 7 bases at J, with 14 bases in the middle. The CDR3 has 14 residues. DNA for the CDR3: TGCGCCAGCAGCTCTAGGACAGCGGGGAATGAGCAGTTCTTC. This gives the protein CASSSRTAGNEQFF.

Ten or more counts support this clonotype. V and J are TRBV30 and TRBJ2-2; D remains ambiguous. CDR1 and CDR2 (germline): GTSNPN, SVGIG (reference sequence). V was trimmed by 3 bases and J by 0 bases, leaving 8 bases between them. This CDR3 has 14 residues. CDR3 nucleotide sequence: TGTGCCTGGAGGCCGGCAGCGAACACCGGGGAGCTGTTTTTT. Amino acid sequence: CAWRPAANTGELFF.

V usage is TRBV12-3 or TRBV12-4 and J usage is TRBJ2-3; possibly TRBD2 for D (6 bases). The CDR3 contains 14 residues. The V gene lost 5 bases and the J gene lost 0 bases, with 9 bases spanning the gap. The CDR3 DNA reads TGTGCCAGCAGTACTAGCTTTAGCACAGATACGCAGTATTTT. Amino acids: CASSTSFSTDTQYF.

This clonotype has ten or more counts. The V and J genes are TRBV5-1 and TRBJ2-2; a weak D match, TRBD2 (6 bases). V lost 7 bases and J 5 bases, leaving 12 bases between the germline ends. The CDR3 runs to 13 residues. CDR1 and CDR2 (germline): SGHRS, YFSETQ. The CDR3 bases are TGCGCCAGCGCCCTGGAGGGGACCGGGGAGCTGTTTTTT. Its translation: CASALEGTGELFF.

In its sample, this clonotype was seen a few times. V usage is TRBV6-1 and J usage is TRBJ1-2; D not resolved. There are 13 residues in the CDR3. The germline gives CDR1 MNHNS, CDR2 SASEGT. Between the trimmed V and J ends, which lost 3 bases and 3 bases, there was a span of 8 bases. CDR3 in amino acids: CASSEVSHYGYTF. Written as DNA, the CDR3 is TGTGCCAGCAGTGAGGTCAGCCACTATGGCTACACCTTC.

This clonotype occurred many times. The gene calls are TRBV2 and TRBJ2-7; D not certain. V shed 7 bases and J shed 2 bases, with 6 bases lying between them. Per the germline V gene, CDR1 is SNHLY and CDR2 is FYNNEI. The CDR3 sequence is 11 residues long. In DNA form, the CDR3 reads TGTGCCAGCATTTATACCTACGAGCAGTACTTC. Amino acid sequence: CASIYTYEQYF.

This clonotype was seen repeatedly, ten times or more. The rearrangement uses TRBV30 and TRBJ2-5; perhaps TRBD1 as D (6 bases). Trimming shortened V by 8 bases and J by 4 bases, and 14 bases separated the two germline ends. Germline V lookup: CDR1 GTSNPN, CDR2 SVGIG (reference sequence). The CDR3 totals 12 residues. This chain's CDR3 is CARDTTRETQYF. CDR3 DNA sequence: TGTGCCAGGGACACCACACGAGAGACCCAGTACTTC.

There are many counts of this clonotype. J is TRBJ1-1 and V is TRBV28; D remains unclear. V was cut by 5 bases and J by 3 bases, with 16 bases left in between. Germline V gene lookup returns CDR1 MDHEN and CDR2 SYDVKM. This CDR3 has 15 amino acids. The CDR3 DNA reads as TGTGCCAGCAGTGAACTTCCGAGGTCTGACACTGAAGCTTTCTTT. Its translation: CASSELPRSDTEAFF. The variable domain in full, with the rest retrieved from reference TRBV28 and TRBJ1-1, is DVKVTQSSRYLVKRTGEKVFLECVQDMDHENMFWYRQDPGLGLRLIYFSYDVKMKEKGDIPEGYSVSREKKERFSLILESASTNQTSMYLCASSELPRSDTEAFFGQGTRLTVV.

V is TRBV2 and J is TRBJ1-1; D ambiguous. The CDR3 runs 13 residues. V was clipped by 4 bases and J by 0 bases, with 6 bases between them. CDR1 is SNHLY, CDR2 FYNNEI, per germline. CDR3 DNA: TGTGCCAGCAGTGGTCTGATGAACACTGAAGCTTTCTTT. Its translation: CASSGLMNTEAFF.

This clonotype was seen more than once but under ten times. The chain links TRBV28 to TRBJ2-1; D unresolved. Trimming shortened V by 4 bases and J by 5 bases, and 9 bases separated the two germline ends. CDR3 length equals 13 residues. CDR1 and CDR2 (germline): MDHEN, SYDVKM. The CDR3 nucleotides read TGTGCCAGCAGTTCACTCTGGGACAATGAGCAGTTCTTC. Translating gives CASSSLWDNEQFF. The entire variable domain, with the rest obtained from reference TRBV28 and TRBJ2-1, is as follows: DVKVTQSSRYLVKRTGEKVFLECVQDMDHENMFWYRQDPGLGLRLIYFSYDVKMKEKGDIPEGYSVSREKKERFSLILESASTNQTSMYLCASSSLWDNEQFFGPGTRLTVL.

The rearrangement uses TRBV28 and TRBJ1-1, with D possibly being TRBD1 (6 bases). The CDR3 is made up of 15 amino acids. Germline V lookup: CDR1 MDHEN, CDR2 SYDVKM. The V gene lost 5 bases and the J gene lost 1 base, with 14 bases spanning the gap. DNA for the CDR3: TGTGCCAGCAGTGACCACAGGGCCCCGAACACTGAAGCTTTCTTT. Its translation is CASSDHRAPNTEAFF.

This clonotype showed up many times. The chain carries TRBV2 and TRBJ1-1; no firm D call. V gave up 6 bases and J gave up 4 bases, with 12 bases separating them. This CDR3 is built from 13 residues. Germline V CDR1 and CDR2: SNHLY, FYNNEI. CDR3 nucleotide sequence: TGTGCCAGCAGACCCGACGGAGGCACTGAAGCTTTCTTT. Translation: CASRPDGGTEAFF. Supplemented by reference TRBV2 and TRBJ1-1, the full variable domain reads EPEVTQTPSHQVTQMGQEVILRCVPISNHLYFYWYRQILGQKVEFLVSFYNNEISEKSEIFDDQFSVERPDGSNFTLKIRSTKLEDSAMYFCASRPDGGTEAFFGQGTRLTVV.

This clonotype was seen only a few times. CDR3 sequence (DNA): TGTGCCACATCTAGCGGGGGGGCGGAGGATACGCAGTATTTT. Residues: CATSSGGAEDTQYF. The chain is built from TRBV28 and TRBJ2-3, with 12 bases identical to TRBD2. The germline V gene encodes CDR1 MDHEN and CDR2 SYDVKM. The CDR3 has 14 amino acids. Trimming removed 10 bases from V and 6 bases from J; junction bases left unmatched: 8.

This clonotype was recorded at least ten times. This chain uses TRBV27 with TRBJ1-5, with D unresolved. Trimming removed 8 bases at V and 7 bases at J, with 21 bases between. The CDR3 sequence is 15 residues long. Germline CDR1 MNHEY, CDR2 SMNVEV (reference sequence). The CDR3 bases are TGTGCCAGCTCAACCGAGGGCTCCGGAGGGCAGCCCCAGCATTTT. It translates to CASSTEGSGGQPQHF.